The clone carrying this TCR beta chain was counted only a few times. TCRdb redid the calling of the 5' RACE reads with MiXCR, one entry per CDR3 protein. Seen here are about 270,000 distinct CDR3 sequences, 30% to 35% observed once, and the top ten hold approximately 4%. The data are from a study of CD8 T cells in ankylosing spondylitis. The CDR3 spans 13 residues. The receptor was derived from a male donor with ankylosing spondylitis or in good health (not recorded which). Material for sequencing was blood, either unsorted or a sorted T cell fraction (not recorded which). This chain links TRBV21-1 with TRBJ1-6. TRBV21-1 is given as a pseudogene. The CDR3 is CASSTGRRVPLHF. The DNA of the CDR3 is TGTGCCAGCAGCACGGGACGGCGCGTTCCCCTCCACTTT.